This TCR beta chain was retrieved from a study of CD8+ T cells in alopecia areata. General observations from the study: Scalp sample sequencing also detects resident alphabeta T cells of normal skin.

The length of the CDR3 is 15 residues. Germline-derived CDR1 and CDR2 are SGHTA and FQGNSA. V was pared by 5 bases and J by 10 bases, with 20 bases between. Sequencing relied on a cDNA template that was reverse transcribed from extracted RNA. The repertoire was sequenced with immunoSEQ multiplex PCR; TCRdb's copy has only in-frame clones and lacks some. The sample contains approximately 150,000 clones, approximately 51% of which appear only once. The table lists this clone with many counts. Antigen unknown. Lesional scalp punch biopsies and peripheral blood came from alopecia areata patients. The specimen comprised CD4+ T cells sorted from blood, sampled at week 0. This clonotype originated in a human donor with alopecia areata. The rearrangement links TRBV7-2 to TRBJ1-4; D may be TRBD1 (6 bases). CDR3 region: CASSNRATGIRKLFF. The CDR3 DNA is TGTGCCAGCAGCAACCGGGCCACAGGGATACGAAAACTGTTTTTT.